Sequencing of this T cell receptor beta chain was carried out in a study of human T cells and chemical hapten exposure. Overall study: Skin of the upper inner arm, 2 cm by 2 cm, received 2% DPC for sensitization.

Time point denoted: pre-sensitization, week 0. Treatment meaning: therapeutic diphenylcyclopropenone sensitization with weekly scalp DPC. About this clonotype: The antigen is undetermined.

Individual cDNA molecules received unique molecular identifiers in the library. In the original workflow: A per-sample median of approximately 87,000 TCRs was observed, with counts ranging from about 20,000 to 750,000. TCRdb recomputed calls from the RACE reads with MiXCR, one row per CDR3 protein. For this entry, the V and J calls and clone size follow TCRdb and not the study's own pipeline. The sample includes around 350,000 distinct CDR3 sequences, roughly 6% of them seen just once. Trimming took 1 base from V and 4 from J, leaving 6 bases between them. Per germline, CDR1 SGHTA and CDR2 FQGNSA. The CDR3 spans 13 residues. General study points: Expanded TCRs formed significantly more large CDR3 similarity clusters than controls.

The sequences come from whole blood, collected in connection with sensitization to the hapten diphenylcyclopropenone (DPC). The rearrangement links TRBV7-2 to TRBJ2-3; no definite D call. This sequence was found in a woman aged 18-30 years with alopecia areata. Some clones in this sample may be carry-over from other donors' samples. Here the CDR3 DNA reads TGTGCCAGCAGCTTAGTTCAGGCAGATACGCAGTATTTT. Translated, it gives CASSLVQADTQYF.